The 26 T cell receptor beta chains listed next were all sequenced from one sample in a study of T cell responses to AZD1222 COVID-19 vaccine. Produced via immunoSEQ multiplex PCR; TCRdb's table is partial and in-frame only. The sample lists about 120,000 clones; 85% to 95% were seen once. The source was peripheral blood, collected on day 0 of AZD1222 vaccination. The receptor set was obtained from an adult in good health.

The rearrangement links TRBV6-4 to TRBJ2-2; either TRBD1 or TRBD2 may supply D (5 bases each). In germline, CDR1 is MRHNA, CDR2 SNTAGT. The CDR3 has 14 residues. V was cut by 8 bases and J by 4 bases, with 14 bases left in between. CDR3 nucleotides: TGTGCCAGCGCTCGGGACCACACCACCGGGGAGCTGTTTTTT. Amino acid sequence: CASARDHTTGELFF.

This sequence joins TRBV28 and TRBJ1-1; the match to TRBD1 covers 7 bases. The V and J ends lost 6 bases and 7 bases, in that order; junction bases with no gene match: 5. The CDR3 has 12 amino acids. The germline CDR1 and CDR2 sequences are MDHEN and SYDVKM. CDR3 bases: TGTGCCAGCAGAGGGGGCCGGATTGAAGCTTTCTTT. This encodes CASRGGRIEAFF.

This clone was recorded only once. The chain combines TRBV19 with TRBJ2-4; no definite D call. The CDR3 length is 16 residues. CDR1 LNHDA and CDR2 SQIVND come from the germline V gene (reference sequence). V lost 5 bases, J lost 0 bases, and 14 bases lay in between. CDR3 sequence (DNA): TGTGCCAGTAGTGGGTCTAGTATATTAGCCAAAAACATTCAGTACTTC. The encoded protein is CASSGSSILAKNIQYF.

This chain uses TRBV5-1 with TRBJ1-1; D is uncertain. From germline, CDR1 is SGHRS and CDR2 YFSETQ. Trimming cost V 3 bases and J 0 bases, with 15 bases left between them. CDR3 length equals 16 residues. CDR3 residues: CASSSGPGSLNTEAFF. The CDR3 coding sequence is TGCGCCAGCAGCTCCGGACCGGGGTCGCTGAACACTGAAGCTTTCTTT.

The chain carries TRBV21-1 and TRBJ1-1; the tabulated D call, TRBD1, remains unverified against the DNA. TRBV21-1 is labeled a pseudogene. The CDR3 length is 15 residues. CDR3 loop: CASSKGSGGYTEAFF. DNA for the CDR3: TGTGCCAGCAGCAAGGGGTCAGGGGGCTACACTGAAGCTTTCTTT.

The rearrangement joins TRBV6-6 to TRBJ1-6; D call uncertain. Between the trimmed V and J ends, which lost 0 bases and 8 bases, there was a span of 11 bases. The CDR3 covers 15 residues. The germline V gene encodes CDR1 MNHNY and CDR2 SVGAGI (reference sequence). CDR3 DNA sequence: TGTGCCAGCAGTTACTCGCTCCAACGGGATTCACCCCTCCACTTT. Its translation is CASSYSLQRDSPLHF.

The chain links TRBV5-4 to TRBJ2-3, with D perhaps matching TRBD2 (5 bases). The V end was cut by 6 bases, the J end by 3 bases, with 11 bases between. There are 13 residues in the CDR3. Germline loops: CDR1 SGHNT, CDR2 YYREEE (reference sequence). The CDR3 spells CASNFPGTDTQYF. In DNA, the CDR3 is TGTGCCAGCAACTTTCCGGGGACAGATACGCAGTATTTT.

The chain carries TRBV30 and TRBJ1-2; tentative D call: TRBD1 (6 bases). The V end lost 2 bases, the J end lost 8 bases, and 12 bases lay between the germline ends. The germline CDR1 and CDR2 sequences are GTSNPN and SVGIG (reference sequence). The CDR3 has 12 residues. CDR3 nucleotide sequence: TGTGCCTGGAGTAGGGGGGCGGGCGGCTACACCTTC. This encodes CAWSRGAGGYTF.

The rearrangement links TRBV11-2 to TRBJ1-2; 9 nucleotides agree with TRBD1. With V trimmed by 4 bases and J by 4 bases, 13 bases remained unmatched. Germline V gives CDR1 SGHAT, CDR2 FQNNGV. CDR3 length: 17 amino acids. CDR3 DNA sequence: TGTGCCAGCAGCTCGCTCAGGTCGGGACAGGGACTCTATGGCTACACCTTC. Encoded protein: CASSSLRSGQGLYGYTF.

The chain has TRBV19 and TRBJ1-1, with 10 nucleotides matching TRBD1. Germline V gene data show CDR1 as LNHDA and CDR2 as SQIVND (reference sequence). With 5 bases clipped from V and 8 bases from J, the junction kept 11 bases outside the gene matches. There are 15 residues in the CDR3. CDR3: CASSHRDRGFSEAFF. CDR3 nucleotides: TGTGCCAGTAGTCACCGGGACAGGGGATTTTCGGAAGCTTTCTTT.

This chain uses TRBV7-9 with TRBJ2-2; no clear D. Germline values: CDR1 SEHNR, CDR2 FQNEAQ (reference sequence). The CDR3 consists of 17 residues. Trimming took off 6 bases at V and 6 bases at J, with 23 bases between the two ends. CDR3 sequence: CASRRAVGGTRAGELFF. As DNA, the CDR3 is TGTGCCAGCAGACGGGCGGTAGGTGGAACCCGCGCCGGGGAGCTGTTTTTT.

The chain is built from TRBV5-1 and TRBJ1-6, with D maybe TRBD1 (5 bases). Per germline, CDR1 SGHRS and CDR2 YFSETQ. This CDR3 region has 17 residues. V was shortened by 3 bases and J by 0 bases, with 13 bases between the two germline ends. The CDR3 protein is CASSSGTGSSYNSPLHF. For the CDR3, the DNA is TGCGCCAGCAGCTCCGGGACGGGGAGCTCCTATAATTCACCCCTCCACTTT.

V and J are TRBV6-5 and TRBJ2-3, with D tentatively TRBD1 (6 bases). V was shortened by 2 bases and J by 3 bases, with 9 bases between the two germline ends. The CDR3 sequence is 14 residues long. CDR1 and CDR2 from the germline V gene are MNHEY and SVGAGI. The CDR3, as DNA: TGTGCCAGCAGTTACCCCGGACAGACAGATACGCAGTATTTT. Its translation: CASSYPGQTDTQYF.

The V call is TRBV24-1, the J call TRBJ1-6; D not resolved. The CDR3 loop spans 12 amino acids. CDR1 is KGHDR, CDR2 SFDVKD, per germline. Trimming removed 4 bases from V and 7 bases from J, with 4 bases in between. DNA of the CDR3: TGTGCCACCAGTGAGGGAAATTCACCCCTCCACTTT. This codes for CATSEGNSPLHF.

The rearrangement uses TRBV28 and TRBJ2-1; no firm D call. V gave up 5 bases and J gave up 10 bases, with 12 bases separating them. The CDR3 runs 12 residues. Looked up from germline, CDR1 is MDHEN and CDR2 is SYDVKM. CDR3 sequence: CASSEPKREQFF. For the CDR3, the DNA is TGTGCCAGCAGTGAGCCAAAGAGAGAGCAGTTCTTC.

This clone was observed a few times. The J gene is TRBJ2-7, the V gene TRBV7-2; 8 bases are shared with TRBD2. CDR1 is SGHTA, CDR2 FQGNSA, per germline. There are 15 residues in the CDR3. After removal of 3 bases from V and 6 bases from J, the junction contained 10 bases not matched to a gene. CDR3: CASSFFPGLGIEQYF. CDR3 nucleotides: TGTGCCAGCAGCTTCTTCCCGGGACTAGGGATCGAGCAGTACTTC.

The rearrangement links TRBV5-1 to TRBJ2-6; D remains ambiguous. Deletions cut 1 base from V and 2 bases from J, with 13 bases between. CDR1 is SGHRS, CDR2 YFSETQ, per germline. The CDR3 runs to 17 residues. The CDR3 nucleotides read TGCGCCAGCAGCTTGTCTCCGGTTCTGACTGGGGCCAACGTCCTGACTTTC. Translating gives CASSLSPVLTGANVLTF. Complete variable domain (other parts from reference TRBV5-1 and TRBJ2-6): KAGVTQTPRYLIKTRGQQVTLSCSPISGHRSVSWYQQTPGQGLQFLFEYFSETQRNKGNFPGRFSGRQFSNSRSEMNVSTLELGDSALYLCASSLSPVLTGANVLTFGAGSRLTVL.

This clone came up once. This chain joins TRBV14 and TRBJ1-6; TRBD1 might be the D (6 bases). Between the trimmed V and J ends, which lost 0 bases and 2 bases, there was a span of 8 bases. The CDR3 totals 16 residues. CDR1 SGHDN and CDR2 FVKESK come from the germline V gene. The CDR3 loop reads CASSQDRGAYNSPLHF. As DNA, the CDR3 is TGTGCCAGCAGCCAAGACAGGGGCGCCTATAATTCACCCCTCCACTTT.

The rearrangement links TRBV5-1 to TRBJ2-1, with TRBD2 matching 9 bases. V lost 3 bases, J lost 6 bases, and 4 bases stayed unmatched. Germline loops: CDR1 SGHRS, CDR2 YFSETQ. The CDR3 spans 14 residues. This chain's CDR3 is CASSSAGGGNEQFF. CDR3 bases: TGCGCCAGCAGCTCCGCGGGAGGGGGCAATGAGCAGTTCTTC.

V and J are TRBV11-3 and TRBJ2-7; TRBD2 is a possible D gene (6 bases). Per germline, CDR1 SGHNT and CDR2 YENEEA. The CDR3 spans 14 residues. V was cut by 5 bases and J by 1 base, with 12 bases left in between. The CDR3 sequence is CASSPRGTSYEQYF. Here the CDR3 DNA reads TGTGCCAGCAGCCCGCGTGGGACTTCCTACGAGCAGTACTTC.

This clone appeared once. The rearrangement links TRBV19 to TRBJ1-1; D is ambiguous. Between the trimmed V and J ends, which lost 3 bases and 1 base, there was a span of 18 bases. The CDR3 extends over 17 amino acids. Per the germline V gene, CDR1 is LNHDA and CDR2 is SQIVND (reference sequence). CDR3 nucleotide sequence: TGTGCCAGTAGTATTACGAGCTACCAAGCTGGGAACACTGAAGCTTTCTTT. Its protein product is CASSITSYQAGNTEAFF.

V and J are TRBV6-5 and TRBJ1-1, with D unresolved. Germline-derived CDR1 and CDR2 are MNHEY and SVGAGI. The CDR3 spans 15 residues. The V end was cut by 0 bases, the J end by 2 bases, with 10 bases between. The CDR3, as DNA: TGTGCCAGCAGTTACTCTCCTACAAAAAACACTGAAGCTTTCTTT. This gives the protein CASSYSPTKNTEAFF.

Details on this clone: The identical CDR3 is also encoded by other nucleotide sequences in the sample. The chain combines TRBV28 with TRBJ1-2; D not resolved. The CDR3 spans 11 residues. V was shortened by 6 bases and J by 4 bases, with 6 bases between the two germline ends. Germline-derived CDR1 and CDR2 are MDHEN and SYDVKM. The CDR3 DNA reads as TGTGCCAGCAGCCTGAGCTATGGCTACACCTTC. Translated: CASSLSYGYTF.

This clone was counted many times. The chain uses TRBV10-1 and TRBJ1-6; D call uncertain. The V end was cut by 4 bases, the J end by 8 bases, with 6 bases between. The CDR3 sequence is 12 residues long. Germline CDR1 and CDR2: WNHNN and SYGVQD (reference sequence). CDR3 sequence (DNA): TGCGCCAGCAGTGCGACCCATTCACCCCTCCACTTT. This translates into CASSATHSPLHF.

For the CDR3, the DNA is TGCGCCAGCAGTGAGACGCCGTCTGATGGCTACACCTTC. Its translation is CASSETPSDGYTF. The chain has TRBV10-1 and TRBJ1-2; D is ambiguous. V gave up 2 bases and J gave up 6 bases, with 10 bases separating them. The CDR3 sequence is 13 residues long. Germline CDR1 reads WNHNN; CDR2 reads SYGVQD (reference sequence).

This clone was detected once. The genes are TRBV15 and TRBJ2-3; no reliable D call. This CDR3 region has 14 residues. Germline loops: CDR1 LNHNV, CDR2 YYDKDF (reference sequence). Deletions cut 4 bases from V and 8 bases from J, with 16 bases between. CDR3 sequence (DNA): TGTGCCACCAGCATATCGCCCCCGTTAGGTACGCAGTATTTT. Amino acid sequence: CATSISPPLGTQYF.